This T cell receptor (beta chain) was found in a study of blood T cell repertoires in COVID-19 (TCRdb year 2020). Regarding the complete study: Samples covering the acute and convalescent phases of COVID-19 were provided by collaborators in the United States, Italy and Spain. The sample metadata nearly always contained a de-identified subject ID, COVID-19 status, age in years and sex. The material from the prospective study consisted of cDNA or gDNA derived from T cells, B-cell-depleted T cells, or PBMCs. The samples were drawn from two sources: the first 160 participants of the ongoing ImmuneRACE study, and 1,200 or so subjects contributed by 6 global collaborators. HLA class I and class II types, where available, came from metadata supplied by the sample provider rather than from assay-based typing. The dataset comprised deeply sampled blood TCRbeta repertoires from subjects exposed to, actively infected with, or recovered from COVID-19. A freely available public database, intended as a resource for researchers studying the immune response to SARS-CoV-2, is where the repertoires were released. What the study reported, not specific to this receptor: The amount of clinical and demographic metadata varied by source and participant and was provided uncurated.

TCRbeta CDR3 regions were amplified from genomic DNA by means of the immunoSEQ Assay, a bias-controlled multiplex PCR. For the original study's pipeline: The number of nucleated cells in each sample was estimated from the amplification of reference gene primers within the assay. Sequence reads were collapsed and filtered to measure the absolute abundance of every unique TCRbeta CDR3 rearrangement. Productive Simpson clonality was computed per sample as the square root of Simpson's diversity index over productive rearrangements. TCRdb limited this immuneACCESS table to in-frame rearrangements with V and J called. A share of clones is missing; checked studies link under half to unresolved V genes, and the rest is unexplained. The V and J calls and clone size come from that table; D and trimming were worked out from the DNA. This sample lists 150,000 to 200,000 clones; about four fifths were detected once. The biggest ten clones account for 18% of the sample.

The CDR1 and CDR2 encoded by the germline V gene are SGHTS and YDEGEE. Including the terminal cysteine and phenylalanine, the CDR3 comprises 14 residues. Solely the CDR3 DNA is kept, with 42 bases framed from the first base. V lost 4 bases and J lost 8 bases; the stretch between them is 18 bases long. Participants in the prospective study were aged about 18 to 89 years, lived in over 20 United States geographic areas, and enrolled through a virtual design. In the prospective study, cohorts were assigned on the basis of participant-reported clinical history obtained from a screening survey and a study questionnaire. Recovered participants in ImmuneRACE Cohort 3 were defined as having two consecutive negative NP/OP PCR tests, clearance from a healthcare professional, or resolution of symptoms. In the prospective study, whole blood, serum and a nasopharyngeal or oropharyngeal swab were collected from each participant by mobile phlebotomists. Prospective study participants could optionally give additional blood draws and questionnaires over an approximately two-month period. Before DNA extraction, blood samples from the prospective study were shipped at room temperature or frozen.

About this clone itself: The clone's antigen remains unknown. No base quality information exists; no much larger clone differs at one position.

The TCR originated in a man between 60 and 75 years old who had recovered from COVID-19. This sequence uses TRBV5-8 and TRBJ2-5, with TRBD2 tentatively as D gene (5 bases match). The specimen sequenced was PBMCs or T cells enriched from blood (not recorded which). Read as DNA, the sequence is TGTGCCAGCAGCCCCGGAGGTGAAAAGAGAACCCAGTACTTC. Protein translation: CASSPGGEKRTQYF.